This T cell receptor beta chain originates from a study of quantifying T cell responses using KT2 cells. The wider study: cDNA was made from DNase-treated RNA using alpha and beta constant primers. A predetermined fluorescence threshold ended the second PCR, run as a qPCR.

General study points: The number of KT2 alpha and beta sequences was a linear function of input KT2 cells.

Known numbers of the T cell clone KT2 were added to PBMC. Comment on this clonotype: Its antigen is not known.

Germline-derived CDR1 and CDR2 are SNHLY and FYNNEI. V dropped 8 bases and J dropped 6 bases, with 8 bases sitting between them. This CDR3 spans 10 amino acids. A single-stranded UMI oligo with SP2 sequence was ligated to cDNA 3' ends. First-round PCR used approximately 4 cycles and beta primers RC1.1 and RC1.2 covering TRBC1 and TRBC2. TCRdb recomputed calls from the UMI-ligation and nested PCR reads with MiXCR, one row per CDR3 protein. Of over 25,000 distinct CDR3 sequences listed, around a tenth are singletons. The source of this sequence is a human donor. The sequenced material came from PBMCs spiked with cells of the T cell clone KT2. The V call is TRBV2, the J call TRBJ2-7; unclear D gene. The CDR3: CASLRGEQYF. The DNA for the CDR3 is TGTGCCAGCTTGAGAGGCGAGCAGTACTTC.